This T cell receptor beta chain emerged from a study of T cell responses to AZD1222 COVID-19 vaccine. Some clones are missing from TCRdb's copy, which holds only in-frame ones; the method was immunoSEQ multiplex PCR. The table includes around 130,000 clones, less than 95% detected once. The germline V gene has CDR1 KGHSH and CDR2 LQKENI. V lost 2 bases, J lost 5 bases, and 33 bases lay in between. This CDR3 comprises 21 residues. The rearrangement joins TRBV18 to TRBJ1-1, with D possibly TRBD1 on 5 matching bases. This receptor was obtained from an adult in good health. This specimen consisted of peripheral blood, obtained on day 0 of AZD1222 vaccination. CDR3: CASSPIPSGGRQGWSSTEAFF. The CDR3, as DNA: TGTGCCAGCTCACCAATCCCCTCGGGCGGAAGGCAGGGATGGTCGAGTACTGAAGCTTTCTTT.